Below are 3 T cell receptor beta chains sequenced from a single sample in a study of Graves' ophthalmopathy and Graves' hyperthyroidism. RNA served as the template for amplifying TCR beta CDR3 regions. Following a first-round RT-PCR that used HTBI primers, a second-round multiplex PCR was carried out. TCRdb analysed the multiplex PCR reads with MiXCR anew, one entry per CDR3 protein. The sample lists approximately 700,000 distinct CDR3 sequences; approximately 40% were seen once. Material for sequencing was peripheral blood. Every receptor here comes from an adult man with Graves' ophthalmopathy.

On this clonotype: This could be a read error, since a much larger clone is one nucleotide away. This chain uses TRBV19 with TRBJ2-5; no firm D call. CDR1 LNHDA and CDR2 SQIVND come from the germline V gene (reference sequence). CDR3 length equals 13 residues. The CDR3 reads CANSSVVQETQYF. The CDR3 DNA is TGTGCCAATAGTTCAGTGGTCCAAGAGACCCAGTACTTC. The whole variable domain, remainder taken from reference TRBV19 and TRBJ2-5, is DGGITQSPKYLFRKEGQNVTLSCEQNLNHDAMYWYRQDPGQGLRLIYYSQIVNDFQKGDIAEGYSVSREKKESFPLTVTSAQKNPTAFYLCANSSVVQETQYFGPGTRLLVL.

This clonotype was counted many times. The chain uses TRBV29-1 and TRBJ2-2; D unclear. V was clipped by 4 bases and J by 1 base, with 13 bases between them. The CDR3 extends over 15 amino acids. Germline loops: CDR1 SQVTM, CDR2 ANQGSEA. In DNA, the CDR3 is TGCAGCGTTGGCTCCCGTGCTGGGAACACCGGGGAGCTGTTTTTT. Its translation is CSVGSRAGNTGELFF.

The rearrangement links TRBV27 to TRBJ1-2; D is unresolved. With 5 bases removed from V and 0 bases from J, the gap between germline ends came to 10 bases. The CDR3 is 14 amino acids. The germline V gene encodes CDR1 MNHEY and CDR2 SMNVEV (reference sequence). CDR3 bases: TGTGCCAGCAGTCCCGCTCGGGCTAACTATGGCTACACCTTC. Encoded protein: CASSPARANYGYTF.